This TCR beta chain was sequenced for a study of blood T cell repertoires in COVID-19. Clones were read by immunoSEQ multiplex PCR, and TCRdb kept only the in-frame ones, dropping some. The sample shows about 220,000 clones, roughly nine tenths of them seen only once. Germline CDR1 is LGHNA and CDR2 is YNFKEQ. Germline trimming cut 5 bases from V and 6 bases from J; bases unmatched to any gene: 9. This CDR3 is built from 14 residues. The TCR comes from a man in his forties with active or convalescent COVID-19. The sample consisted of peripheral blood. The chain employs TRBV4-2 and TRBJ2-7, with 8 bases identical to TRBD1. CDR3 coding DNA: TGTGCCAGCAGCTACCGACAGGGGTCCGGCGAGCAGTACTTC. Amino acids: CASSYRQGSGEQYF.